This T cell receptor beta chain was sequenced in a study of T cell repertoires in cytomegalovirus infection. Across the whole study: Through public TCR beta signatures, both CMV infection and matching HLA type were indicated.

This clonotype was detected many times. Its specificity is not known. The study, taken as a whole, reports: Carriers of CMV and the relevant HLA type were discriminated by public TCR beta frequency. CMV-specific HLA-C-restricted TCR beta clonotypes dominated the ex vivo response.

One entry per CDR3 protein results from TCRdb running MiXCR on the reads. This table has 150,000 to 200,000 distinct CDR3 sequences, 7.5% to 10% appearing once. Germline V lookup: CDR1 LNHNV, CDR2 YYDKDF (reference sequence). V lost 0 bases to trimming and J lost 5 bases, with 11 bases between them. The CDR3 is 15 amino acids. The chain recombines TRBV15 with TRBJ2-4, with no clear D. Sample: PBMCs. This TCR came from a human donor in good health (CMV status not recorded). Some clones in this sample may be carry-over from other donors' samples. CDR3 residues: CATSRDERLQNIQYF. In nucleotides, the CDR3 is TGTGCCACCAGCAGAGATGAGAGATTACAAAACATTCAGTACTTC.